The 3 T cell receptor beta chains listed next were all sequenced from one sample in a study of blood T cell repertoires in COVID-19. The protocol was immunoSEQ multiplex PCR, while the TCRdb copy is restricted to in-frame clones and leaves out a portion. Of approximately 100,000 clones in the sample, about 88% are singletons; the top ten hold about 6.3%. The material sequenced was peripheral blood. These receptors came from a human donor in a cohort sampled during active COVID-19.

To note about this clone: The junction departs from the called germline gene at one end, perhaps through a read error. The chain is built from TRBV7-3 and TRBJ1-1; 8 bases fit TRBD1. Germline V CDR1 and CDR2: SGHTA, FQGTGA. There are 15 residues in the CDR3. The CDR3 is CASSLSDRVKTEAFF. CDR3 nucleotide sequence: TGTGCCAGCAGCTTATCGGACAGGGTGAAAACTGAAGCTTTCTTT.

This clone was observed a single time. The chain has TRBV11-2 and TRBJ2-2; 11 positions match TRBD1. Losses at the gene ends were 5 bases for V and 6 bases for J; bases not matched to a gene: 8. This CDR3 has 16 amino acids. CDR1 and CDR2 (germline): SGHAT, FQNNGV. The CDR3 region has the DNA TGTGCCAGCAGCCCTCGGACAGGGGGCACCCCCGGGGAGCTGTTTTTT. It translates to CASSPRTGGTPGELFF.

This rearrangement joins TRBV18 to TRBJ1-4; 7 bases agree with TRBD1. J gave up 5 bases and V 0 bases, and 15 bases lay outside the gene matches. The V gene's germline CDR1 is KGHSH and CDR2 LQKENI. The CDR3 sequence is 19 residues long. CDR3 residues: CASSPPKIRRTGGNEKLFF. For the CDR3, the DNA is TGTGCCAGCTCACCACCTAAGATTAGACGGACAGGCGGGAATGAAAAACTGTTTTTT.